This TCR beta chain was identified during a study of blood T cell repertoires in COVID-19. Germline V gives CDR1 LGHNA, CDR2 YNFKEQ. J was trimmed by 2 bases and V by 6 bases; bases with no gene match: 13. This CDR3 comprises 17 residues. This clone appeared once. TCRdb's copy holds only in-frame clones and misses some; the assay was immunoSEQ multiplex PCR. The sample has around 200,000 clones, approximately 85% seen once; the top ten hold approximately 6.2%. Sequenced sample: PBMCs or T cells enriched from blood (not recorded which). The sequence derives from a middle-aged man who had recovered from COVID-19. The chain has TRBV4-2 and TRBJ2-3; 8 nucleotides align to TRBD2. CDR3 residues: CASSISGTSASTDTQYF. CDR3 DNA sequence: TGTGCCAGCAGTATATCCGGGACTAGTGCCTCCACAGATACGCAGTATTTT.